The clone carrying this TCR beta chain has only a few counts. Antigen: not known. The data derive from a study of tumor and adjacent non-tumor tissue in lung cancer. Turning to the study itself: Samples averaged roughly 4.2 million productive TCRbeta reads each. Study conclusions and caveats: Patients with more diverse tumor TCRs had worse survival. Significantly higher TCR diversity was found in tumor than normal lung.

Three rounds of nested PCR, following a modified ARM-PCR protocol, produced the TCRbeta library. A single record per CDR3 protein comes from TCRdb applying MiXCR to the multiplex PCR reads. The data contain more than 120,000 distinct CDR3 sequences, around 60% of them singletons. V was pared by 6 bases and J by 6 bases, with 14 bases between. CDR1 is MGHRA, CDR2 YSYEKL, per germline. CDR3 length: 13 residues. The template was RNA from unsorted bulk tissue. Newly diagnosed lung cancer patients had thoracic surgery in China, August–November 2014, without prior chemotherapy. This clonotype was sampled from a man in his sixties with small cell lung cancer. The sequencing sample was made of lung tumor tissue. The genes are TRBV4-1 and TRBJ1-1; D may be TRBD1 (6 bases). The CDR3 is CASSLQGTPEAFF. As DNA, the CDR3 is TGCGCCAGCAGTCTACAGGGTACCCCTGAAGCTTTCTTT.